Listed here are 5 T cell receptor beta chains from one sample, sequenced in a study of blood T cell repertoires in COVID-19. The repertoire was sequenced with immunoSEQ multiplex PCR; TCRdb's copy has only in-frame clones and lacks some. The sample contains about 670,000 clones, 90% of which appear only once. The sequenced sample consisted of peripheral blood. The receptors were sampled from a woman between 18 and 30 years old with acute or convalescent COVID-19.

This clone was observed once. The chain joins TRBV4-2 to TRBJ2-5; 11 bases are a match to TRBD2. CDR1 and CDR2 (germline): LGHNA, YNFKEQ. The CDR3 extends over 17 amino acids. V gave up 3 bases and J gave up 0 bases; unmatched junction bases: 6. Here the CDR3 reads CASSQGSSGGYQETQYF. Written as DNA, the CDR3 is TGTGCCAGCAGCCAGGGTTCTAGCGGGGGGTACCAAGAGACCCAGTACTTC.

V and J are TRBV7-9 and TRBJ1-2; a weak D match, TRBD1 (6 bases). This CDR3 has 13 residues. The V gene lost 2 bases and the J gene lost 8 bases, with 12 bases spanning the gap. CDR1 and CDR2 from the germline V gene are SEHNR and FQNEAQ (reference sequence). CDR3 coding DNA: TGTGCCAGCAGCTTACCAGGGGTAGGCGGCTACACCTTC. Protein sequence: CASSLPGVGGYTF.

The V call is TRBV27, the J call TRBJ2-2; TRBD2 might be the D (6 bases). This CDR3 comprises 15 residues. Germline V gives CDR1 MNHEY, CDR2 SMNVEV (reference sequence). V was pared by 2 bases and J by 4 bases, with 11 bases between. In DNA form, the CDR3 reads TGTGCCAGCAGTTTAGGAGGGTCTGGCACCGGGGAGCTGTTTTTT. Translating gives CASSLGGSGTGELFF.

This clone was detected once. V and J are TRBV7-2 and TRBJ2-3; 8 bases fit TRBD1. The CDR3 totals 16 residues. CDR1 and CDR2 (germline): SGHTA, FQGNSA. V trimming: 5 bases; J trimming: 1 base; junction bases outside the gene matches: 8. The CDR3, as DNA: TGTGCCAGCAGCATAATCCCGACAGGGGGCACAGATACGCAGTATTTT. This translates into CASSIIPTGGTDTQYF.

The chain employs TRBV19 and TRBJ1-1; 8 bases map to TRBD1. CDR3 size: 14 residues. Germline values: CDR1 LNHDA, CDR2 SQIVND (reference sequence). The V segment lost 3 bases and the J segment 4 bases; nucleotides outside the gene matches: 4. The CDR3 DNA reads as TGTGCCAGTAGTATGGACAGGGTCAGCACTGAAGCTTTCTTT. This encodes CASSMDRVSTEAFF.